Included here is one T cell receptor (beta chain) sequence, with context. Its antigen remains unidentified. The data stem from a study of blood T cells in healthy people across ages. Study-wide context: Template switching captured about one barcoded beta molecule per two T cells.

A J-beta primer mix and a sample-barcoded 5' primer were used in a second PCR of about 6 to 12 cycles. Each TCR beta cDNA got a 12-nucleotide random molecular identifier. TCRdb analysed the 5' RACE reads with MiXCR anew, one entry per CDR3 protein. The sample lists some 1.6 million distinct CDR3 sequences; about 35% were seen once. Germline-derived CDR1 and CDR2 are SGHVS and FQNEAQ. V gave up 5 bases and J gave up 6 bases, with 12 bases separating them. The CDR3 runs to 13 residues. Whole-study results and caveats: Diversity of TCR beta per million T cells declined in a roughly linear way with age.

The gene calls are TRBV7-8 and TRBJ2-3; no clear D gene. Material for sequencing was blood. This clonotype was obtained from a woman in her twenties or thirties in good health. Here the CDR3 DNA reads TGTGCCAGCAGCCCCCAGGTGGGGGATACGCAGTATTTT. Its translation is CASSPQVGDTQYF.